A single sample gave rise to the 19 T cell receptor beta chains below, sequenced in a study of cytomegalovirus exposure and HLA in healthy donors. In the PCR, 60 Vbeta and 13 Jbeta primers were used. The data were produced by immunoSEQ multiplex PCR, yet TCRdb's version contains in-frame clones alone and is incomplete. The sample holds fewer than 250,000 clones, 65% to 85% seen once. Sequences were obtained from PBMCs. Receptors were obtained from a man aged 30 to 39 in good health and CMV-seronegative.

This chain connects TRBV6-1 to TRBJ2-7; 9 nucleotides match TRBD1. Trimming at V came to 10 bases and at J to 2 bases, leaving 6 bases not matched to a gene. The germline V gene has CDR1 MNHNS and CDR2 SASEGT. The CDR3 runs to 13 residues. The CDR3 bases are TGTGCCACCCCGGGACAGGGAGCCTACGAGCAGTACTTC. It codes for CATPGQGAYEQYF.

This clone was seen only once. V gene TRBV7-2 combines with J gene TRBJ2-3, with D unclear. Per germline, CDR1 SGHTA and CDR2 FQGNSA. This CDR3 is built from 14 residues. V lost 6 bases, J lost 3 bases, and 13 bases lay in between. The CDR3 protein is CASSPPPTTDTQYF. CDR3 DNA: TGTGCCAGCAGTCCTCCACCCACTACAGATACGCAGTATTTT.

Remarks on this clone: Other DNA sequences in this sample translate to the same CDR3. This chain links TRBV2 with TRBJ2-5; 9 bases are a match to TRBD1. The CDR3 covers 14 residues. V was pared by 4 bases and J by 1 base, with 1 base of the junction left unmatched. From germline, CDR1 is SNHLY and CDR2 FYNNEI. The CDR3 DNA reads as TGTGCCAGCAGTGTGGACAGGGGCCAAGAGACCCAGTACTTC. Amino acid sequence: CASSVDRGQETQYF.

The chain combines TRBV15 with TRBJ2-3; D not certain. This CDR3 spans 12 amino acids. The V end was cut by 4 bases, the J end by 2 bases, with 4 bases between. CDR1 and CDR2 (germline): LNHNV, YYDKDF (reference sequence). CDR3 nucleotides: TGTGCCACCAGCAAACACACAGATACGCAGTATTTT. Its protein product is CATSKHTDTQYF.

The chain is built from TRBV5-4 and TRBJ2-2; D may be TRBD1 (6 bases). Germline V gene lookup returns CDR1 SGHNT and CDR2 YYREEE (reference sequence). V lost 4 bases to trimming and J lost 1 base, with 17 bases between them. This CDR3 is built from 17 residues. The CDR3, as DNA: TGTGCCAGCAGCCCAACAACAGGGTTAGGGAACACCGGGGAGCTGTTTTTT. Protein sequence: CASSPTTGLGNTGELFF.

The genes are TRBV15 and TRBJ2-5, with D possibly matching TRBD2 (7 bases). Germline CDR1 LNHNV, CDR2 YYDKDF (reference sequence). This CDR3 region has 15 residues. V shed 1 base and J shed 5 bases, with 14 bases lying between them. The CDR3 sequence: CATSRGGGPKETQYF. The DNA for the CDR3 is TGTGCCACCAGCAGAGGGGGGGGGCCCAAGGAGACCCAGTACTTC.

This clone has only a few counts. The J gene is TRBJ2-7, the V gene TRBV9; 9 positions agree with TRBD2. V gave up 0 bases and J gave up 4 bases; unmatched junction bases: 2. CDR1 is SGDLS, CDR2 YYNGEE, per germline. The CDR3 consists of 14 residues. CDR3 residues: CASSVELAGYEQYF. The CDR3 DNA sequence: TGTGCCAGCAGCGTAGAGCTAGCGGGGTACGAGCAGTACTTC.

This clone appeared a single time. V and J are TRBV7-9 and TRBJ1-2; the D is unclear. The V gene's germline CDR1 is SEHNR and CDR2 FQNEAQ (reference sequence). The V end was cut by 3 bases, the J end by 4 bases, with 9 bases between. CDR3 size: 13 residues. CDR3 nucleotides: TGTGCCAGCAGCTTGGACTCCATCTATGGCTACACCTTC. Translated: CASSLDSIYGYTF. Full variable domain (remainder filled in from reference TRBV7-9 and TRBJ1-2): DTGVSQNPRHKITKRGQNVTFRCDPISEHNRLYWYRQTLGQGPEFLTYFQNEAQLEKSRLLSDRFSAERPKGSFSTLEIQRTEQGDSAMYLCASSLDSIYGYTFGSGTRLTVV.

The J gene is TRBJ2-2, the V gene TRBV5-1; 7 nucleotides agree with TRBD2. CDR3 size: 15 residues. V lost 5 bases, J lost 5 bases, and 9 bases stayed unmatched. Germline CDR1 SGHRS, CDR2 YFSETQ. CDR3 sequence: CASSPGTTLTGELFF. The CDR3 DNA follows: TGCGCCAGCAGTCCCGGGACTACTCTGACCGGGGAGCTGTTTTTT.

The chain has TRBV18 and TRBJ1-1; TRBD1 aligns across 11 bases. The germline gives CDR1 KGHSH, CDR2 LQKENI. Losses at the gene ends were 6 bases for V and 4 bases for J; bases not matched to a gene: 4. This CDR3 has 14 amino acids. The CDR3 reads CASSPGTGGTEAFF. The CDR3 nucleotides are TGTGCCAGCTCCCCCGGGACAGGGGGCACTGAAGCTTTCTTT.

This rearrangement joins TRBV27 to TRBJ2-5; TRBD2 agrees at 9 bases. The trim removed 6 bases at V and 5 bases at J, leaving 10 bases unmatched. Germline CDR1 is MNHEY and CDR2 is SMNVEV (reference sequence). The CDR3 totals 15 residues. CDR3 nucleotides: TGTGCCAGCAGCCCCGGGACTAGCTTCAAGGAGACCCAGTACTTC. Its translation is CASSPGTSFKETQYF.

This chain joins TRBV28 and TRBJ2-1; D call uncertain. Trimming shortened V by 2 bases and J by 5 bases, and 7 bases separated the two germline ends. Germline lookup yields CDR1 MDHEN and CDR2 SYDVKM. The CDR3 contains 13 residues. CDR3 nucleotides: TGTGCCAGCAGTTTACCACTGAACAATGAGCAGTTCTTC. Its protein is CASSLPLNNEQFF.

The rearrangement links TRBV18 to TRBJ2-3; 10 bases are a match to TRBD1. The CDR3 runs to 16 residues. V lost 5 bases, J lost 3 bases, and 8 bases stayed unmatched. Germline V CDR1 and CDR2: KGHSH, LQKENI. CDR3 bases: TGTGCCAGCTCAATCGGGACAGGGGAGAAGACAGATACGCAGTATTTT. Translated, it gives CASSIGTGEKTDTQYF.

The chain couples TRBV2 to TRBJ1-1, with no clear D. V lost 7 bases and J 5 bases, leaving 14 bases between the germline ends. The germline gives CDR1 SNHLY, CDR2 FYNNEI. The length of the CDR3 is 13 residues. The CDR3 coding sequence is TGTGCCAGCAACGAACGGGGAGAGACTGAAGCTTTCTTT. It yields the protein CASNERGETEAFF.

The CDR3 DNA sequence: TGTGCCAGCAGTACCGGGAGGGACGGCTACACCTTC. Protein product: CASSTGRDGYTF. The chain recombines TRBV27 with TRBJ1-2; possible D gene TRBD1, 5 bases. Germline V lookup: CDR1 MNHEY, CDR2 SMNVEV (reference sequence). The CDR3 contains 12 residues. V lost 5 bases and J lost 8, with 12 bases in between.

The chain employs TRBV28 and TRBJ1-5, with a possible D match to TRBD1 (5 bases). The CDR3 is 13 residues long. V was trimmed by 5 bases and J by 3 bases, leaving 8 bases between them. CDR1 MDHEN and CDR2 SYDVKM come from the germline V gene. The CDR3 DNA reads TGTGCCAGCAGTACAGGCCCCAATCAGCCCCAGCATTTT. Translating it yields CASSTGPNQPQHF.

The J gene is TRBJ2-1, the V gene TRBV5-1; 8 bases fit TRBD1. Trimming took 0 bases from V and 3 from J; bases not matched to a gene: 5. Germline CDR1 and CDR2: SGHRS and YFSETQ. The CDR3 extends over 16 amino acids. CDR3 in amino acids: CASSLVQGAFYNEQFF. Here the CDR3 DNA reads TGCGCCAGCAGCTTGGTGCAGGGGGCTTTCTACAATGAGCAGTTCTTC.

The J gene is TRBJ1-6, the V gene TRBV4-2; TRBD1 matches 8 bases. The V gene's germline CDR1 is LGHNA and CDR2 YNFKEQ. V trimming: 3 bases; J trimming: 8 bases; junction bases outside the gene matches: 9. This CDR3 spans 16 amino acids. The CDR3 sequence: CASSQSSGTGDSPLHF. Written as DNA, the CDR3 is TGTGCCAGCAGCCAGAGCTCCGGGACAGGCGATTCACCCCTCCACTTT.

J is TRBJ1-3 and V is TRBV4-1; D might be TRBD1 (6 bases). The CDR3 loop spans 19 amino acids. In germline, CDR1 is MGHRA, CDR2 YSYEKL. The ends were cut back, 4 bases at V and 1 base at J, with 23 bases in the middle. CDR3 residues: CASSPEKQGVLRSGNTIYF. CDR3 coding DNA: TGCGCCAGCAGCCCAGAGAAACAGGGCGTTTTACGGTCTGGAAACACCATATATTTT.